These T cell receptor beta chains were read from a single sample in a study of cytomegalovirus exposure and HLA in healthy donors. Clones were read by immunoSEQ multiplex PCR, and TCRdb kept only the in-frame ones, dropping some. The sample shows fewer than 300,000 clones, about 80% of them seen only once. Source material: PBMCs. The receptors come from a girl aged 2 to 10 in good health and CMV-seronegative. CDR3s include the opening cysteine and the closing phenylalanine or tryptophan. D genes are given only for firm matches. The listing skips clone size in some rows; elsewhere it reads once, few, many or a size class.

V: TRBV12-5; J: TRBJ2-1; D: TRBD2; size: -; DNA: TGTGCTAGTGGGCTCGGACTAGCCCCCCCTTACAATGAGCAGTTCTTC; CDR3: CASGLGLAPPYNEQFF
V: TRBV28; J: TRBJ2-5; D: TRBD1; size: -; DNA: TGTGCCAGCAGTAGGGACAGTCGAGAGACCCAGTACTTC; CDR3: CASSRDSRETQYF
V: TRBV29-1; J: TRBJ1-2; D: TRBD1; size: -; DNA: TGCAGCGTCGTATCGACAGGGCACTATGGCTACACCTTC; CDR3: CSVVSTGHYGYTF
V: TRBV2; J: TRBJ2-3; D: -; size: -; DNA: TGTGCCAGCCGGGATACCCGGGGGGCGAGCACAGATACGCAGTATTTT; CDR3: CASRDTRGASTDTQYF
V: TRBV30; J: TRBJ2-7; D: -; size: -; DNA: TGTGCCTGGAGCGAAAAAGGGGGACCTGCCTACGAGCAGTACTTC; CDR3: CAWSEKGGPAYEQYF
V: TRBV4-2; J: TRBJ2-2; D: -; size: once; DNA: TGTGCCAGCAGCCAAGAGGGGCCGGGCGGGGAGCTGTTTTTT; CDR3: CASSQEGPGGELFF
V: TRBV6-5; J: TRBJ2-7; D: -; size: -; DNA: TGTGCCAGCAGTTACTTAGATCGAGCGGAGCACTACGAGCAGTACTTC; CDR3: CASSYLDRAEHYEQYF
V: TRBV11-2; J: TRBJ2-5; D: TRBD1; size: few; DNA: TGTGCCAGCAGCTTATTACAGGGACAGGGGAAGACCCAGTACTTC; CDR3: CASSLLQGQGKTQYF
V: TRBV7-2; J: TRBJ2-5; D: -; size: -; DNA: TGTGCCAGCAGCCCCCGAGTGGAGACCCAGTACTTC; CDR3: CASSPRVETQYF
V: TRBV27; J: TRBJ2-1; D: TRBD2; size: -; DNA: TGTGCCAGCAGTTCAGGGAGCGGGAGAGCAAATGAGCAGTTCTTC; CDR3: CASSSGSGRANEQFF
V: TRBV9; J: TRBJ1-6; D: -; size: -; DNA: TGTGCCAGCAGCGCCCTACAAGGAGGTAATTCACCCCTCCACTTT; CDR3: CASSALQGGNSPLHF
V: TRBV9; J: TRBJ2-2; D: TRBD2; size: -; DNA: TGTGCCAGCAGCTTAACCGGGACTAGCCTCATGACCGGGGAGCTGTTTTTT; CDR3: CASSLTGTSLMTGELFF
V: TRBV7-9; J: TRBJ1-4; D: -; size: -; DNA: TGTTCCAGCAGCCGAACGGGACTCAATAATGAAAAACTGTTTTTT; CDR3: CSSSRTGLNNEKLFF
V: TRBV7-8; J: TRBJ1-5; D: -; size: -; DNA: TGTGCCAGCAGCTTAGGGCGCGGGTATAGCAATCAGCCCCAGCATTTT; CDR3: CASSLGRGYSNQPQHF
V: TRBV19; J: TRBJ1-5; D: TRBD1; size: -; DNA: TGTGCCAGTATCGACAGGGGGCCCAATCAGCCCCAGCATTTT; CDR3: CASIDRGPNQPQHF
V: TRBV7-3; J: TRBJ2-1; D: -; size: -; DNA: TGTGCCAGCAGCCCGGGGCAATCGGGCGGGGGCCCCTACAATGAGCAGTTCTTC; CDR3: CASSPGQSGGGPYNEQFF
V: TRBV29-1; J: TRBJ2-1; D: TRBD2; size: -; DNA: TGCAGCGTCCATACTTCTAGCGGCTCCTACAATGAGCAGTTCTTC; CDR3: CSVHTSSGSYNEQFF
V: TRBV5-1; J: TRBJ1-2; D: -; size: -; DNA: TGCGCCAGCAGCTTGGAACGCCGGGGCTACACCTTC; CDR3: CASSLERRGYTF
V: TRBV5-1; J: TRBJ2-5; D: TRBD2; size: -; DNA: TGCGCCAGCAGCTTGGGTAGCGGGGGGGCGTCAAGGGACCAGTACTTC; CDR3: CASSLGSGGASRDQYF
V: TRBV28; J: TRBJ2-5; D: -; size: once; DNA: TGTGCCAGCAGTTTACGGTACCGCGGACTGTCCATGCAGGTGGAAGAGACCCAGTACTTC; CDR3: CASSLRYRGLSMQVEETQYF
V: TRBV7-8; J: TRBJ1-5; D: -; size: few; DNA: TGTGCCAGCAACCCGACACAGGGATTAGATCAGCCCCAGCATTTT; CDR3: CASNPTQGLDQPQHF
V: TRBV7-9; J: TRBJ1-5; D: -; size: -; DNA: TGTGCCAGCAGCTTAGATTTCGGGGGGCATCAGCCCCAGCATTTT; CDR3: CASSLDFGGHQPQHF
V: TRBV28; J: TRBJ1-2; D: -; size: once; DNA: TGTGCCAGCAGTGATACAGGGAACTATGGCTACACCTTC; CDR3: CASSDTGNYGYTF
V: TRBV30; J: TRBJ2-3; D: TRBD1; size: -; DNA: TGTGCCTGGAGCGGGGACAGAGGCACAGATACGCAGTATTTT; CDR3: CAWSGDRGTDTQYF
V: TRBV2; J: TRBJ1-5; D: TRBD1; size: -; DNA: TGTGCCAGCAGTGTTGACAGGGTCGATCAGCCCCAGCATTTT; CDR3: CASSVDRVDQPQHF
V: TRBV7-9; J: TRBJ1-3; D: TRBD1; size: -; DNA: TGTGCCAGCAGCCCCGAACAGGGGGCAGGAAACACCATATATTTT; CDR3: CASSPEQGAGNTIYF
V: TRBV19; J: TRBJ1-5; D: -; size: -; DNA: TGTGCCAGTAGCGTAATCCGAGGCGATTCAAGCAATCAGCCCCAGCATTTT; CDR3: CASSVIRGDSSNQPQHF
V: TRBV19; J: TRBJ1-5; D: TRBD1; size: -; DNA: TGTGCCAGTAGTATAGGGGACAGGGGCGGCAATCAGCCCCAGCATTTT; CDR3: CASSIGDRGGNQPQHF
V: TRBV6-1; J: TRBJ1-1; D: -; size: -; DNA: TGTGCCAGCAGTGGGCCCCCCACAGGGCGAACTGAAGCTTTCTTT; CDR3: CASSGPPTGRTEAFF
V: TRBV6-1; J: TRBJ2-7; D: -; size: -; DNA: TGTGCCAGCAGTGAAGGCCCCACAGCTTTCTCCTACGAGCAGTACTTC; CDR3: CASSEGPTAFSYEQYF
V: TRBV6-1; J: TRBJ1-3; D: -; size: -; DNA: TGTGCCAGCAGAAGGAACAGGGAGACTGGAAACACCATATATTTT; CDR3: CASRRNRETGNTIYF
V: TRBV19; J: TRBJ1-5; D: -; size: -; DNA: TGTGCCAGTAGTATAGGCCCCTTTGGAGGCAATCAGCCCCAGCATTTT; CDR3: CASSIGPFGGNQPQHF
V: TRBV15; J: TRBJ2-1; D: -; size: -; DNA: TGTGCCACCAGCAGAGGTCGCACTTCCTACAATGAGCAGTTCTTC; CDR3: CATSRGRTSYNEQFF
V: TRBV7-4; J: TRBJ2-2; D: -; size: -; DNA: TGTGCCAGCAGCTTATTACCTAAGAACACCGGGGAGCTGTTTTTT; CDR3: CASSLLPKNTGELFF
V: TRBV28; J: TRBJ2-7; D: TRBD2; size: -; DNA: TGTGCCAGCAGCACAAACCCCTTGGGGACTAGCGTTCTCGAGCAGTACTTC; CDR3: CASSTNPLGTSVLEQYF
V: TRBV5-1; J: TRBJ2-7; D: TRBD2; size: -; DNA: TGCGCCAGCAGCACTAGCGGGGGGTCCTACGAGCAGTACTTC; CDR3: CASSTSGGSYEQYF
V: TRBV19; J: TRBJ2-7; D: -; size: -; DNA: TGTGCCAAATTATACGAGCAGTACTTC; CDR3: CAKLYEQYF